This entry concerns a single TCR beta chain. The record originates from a study of blood T cell repertoires in COVID-19. In the original processing: Estimated nucleated cell counts came from reference gene primer amplification. Data came from immunoSEQ multiplex PCR; TCRdb stores just in-frame clones and leaves some out. That table is the source of V, J and clone size, and D and trimming were worked out from the DNA. The profile covers 350,000 to 550,000 clones, with about 90% appearing a single time and under 2% taken by the ten largest. V was clipped by 3 bases and J by 1 base, with 6 bases between them. This CDR3 is built from 13 residues. CDR1 and CDR2 from the germline V gene are WNHNN and SYGVQD (reference sequence). Participant reports of clinical history set cohort assignment.

This TCR was sampled from a woman aged 18-29 years with acute COVID-19. The chain has TRBV10-1 and TRBJ1-1, with D hard to call. Sample: PBMCs or T cells enriched from blood (not recorded which). The CDR3 coding sequence is TGCGCCAGCAGTGAAAACAGGAACACTGAAGCTTTCTTT. It codes for CASSENRNTEAFF.